Shown below are 29 T cell receptor beta chains from a single sample sequenced in a study of blood T cell repertoires in COVID-19. The table came from immunoSEQ multiplex PCR; TCRdb's copy has only in-frame clones and leaves some out. The profile shows nearly 200,000 clones, roughly 86% of them singletons. The sample was peripheral blood. The source of these receptors is a woman aged 70-85 years with active or convalescent COVID-19.

The gene calls are TRBV11-2 and TRBJ2-4; D possibly corresponds to TRBD1 (6 bases). Trimming removed 7 bases at V and 7 bases at J, with 11 bases between. Germline V lookup: CDR1 SGHAT, CDR2 FQNNGV. This CDR3 has 12 amino acids. CDR3 amino acids: CASTSTGNIQYF. CDR3 coding DNA: TGTGCCAGCACCTCTACAGGGAACATTCAGTACTTC.

The chain has TRBV9 and TRBJ1-2, with TRBD1 identical over 7 bases. This CDR3 has 14 residues. V lost 3 bases, J lost 8 bases, and 10 bases stayed unmatched. The germline V gene has CDR1 SGDLS and CDR2 YYNGEE. The CDR3: CASSALTTGMGYTF. The CDR3 nucleotides read TGTGCCAGCAGCGCCCTTACGACAGGGATGGGCTACACCTTC.

V is TRBV7-6 and J is TRBJ1-5; D is uncertain. V was pared by 3 bases and J by 2 bases, with 17 bases between. CDR1 and CDR2 (germline): SGHVS, FNYEAQ. There are 17 residues in the CDR3. The CDR3 DNA reads as TGTGCCAGCAGCTTTCCGGTGAGGCCGTATCGCAATCAGCCCCAGCATTTT. This encodes CASSFPVRPYRNQPQHF.

The CDR3 sequence is CATSDTLGYEQYF. Here the CDR3 DNA reads TGTGCCACCAGTGATACTCTAGGTTACGAGCAGTACTTC. V and J are TRBV24-1 and TRBJ2-7; D is undetermined. The CDR3 extends over 13 amino acids. Germline values: CDR1 KGHDR, CDR2 SFDVKD. Trimming removed 3 bases at V and 4 bases at J, with 9 bases between.

The chain recombines TRBV10-2 with TRBJ1-2; maybe TRBD1 (6 bases). The CDR3 loop spans 15 amino acids. Germline-derived CDR1 and CDR2 are WSHSY and SAAADI. V was clipped by 4 bases and J by 0 bases, with 12 bases between them. The CDR3 DNA is TGCGCCAGCAGTGCCCACAGGGAAGCTAACTATGGCTACACCTTC. Its protein is CASSAHREANYGYTF.

The chain uses TRBV23-1 and TRBJ2-1; 10 positions agree with TRBD2. TRBV23-1 is sorted into the ORF group, with uncertain function. This CDR3 comprises 17 residues. Trimming took 1 base from V and 7 from J; bases not matched to a gene: 10. The CDR3 protein is CASSQLLLAGIYNEQFF. In DNA, the CDR3 is TGCGCCAGCAGTCAATTATTACTAGCGGGAATATATAATGAGCAGTTCTTC.

V is TRBV18 and J is TRBJ2-7; possibly TRBD2 for D (6 bases). The V and J ends lost 1 base and 5 bases respectively, with 9 bases between them. This CDR3 comprises 13 residues. CDR1 and CDR2 (germline): KGHSH, LQKENI. The CDR3 DNA is TGTGCCAGCTCACCACAGGGAGGCGACGAGCAGTACTTC. Amino acid sequence: CASSPQGGDEQYF.

This rearrangement joins TRBV20-1 to TRBJ2-1, with 8 bases lining up with TRBD2. Unmatched junction bases numbered 4, after V lost 3 bases and J lost 0 bases. This CDR3 is built from 15 residues. Germline CDR1 DFQATT, CDR2 SNEGSKA (reference sequence). The CDR3 bases are TGCAGTGCTAGTAGCGGGACTAGCTCCTACAATGAGCAGTTCTTC. Its translation is CSASSGTSSYNEQFF.

This clone appeared once. This chain links TRBV11-2 with TRBJ2-5; a weak D match, TRBD2 (6 bases). Germline assignment: CDR1 SGHAT and CDR2 FQNNGV. Trimming shortened V by 5 bases and J by 5 bases, and 30 bases separated the two germline ends. This CDR3 spans 19 amino acids. Written as DNA, the CDR3 is TGTGCCAGCAGCCCCGGGATGGGGAACTTTCGTAGCGGAGGGGAGACCCAGTACTTC. It is translated as CASSPGMGNFRSGGETQYF.

A few counts support this clone. The chain carries TRBV6-5 and TRBJ2-7; TRBD2 matches at 8 bases. Germline CDR1 is MNHEY and CDR2 is SVGAGI. The V segment lost 6 bases and the J segment 3 bases; nucleotides outside the gene matches: 7. The CDR3 sequence is 14 residues long. CDR3 coding DNA: TGTGCCAGCAGAGACCTTAGCGGGAACTACGAGCAGTACTTC. Amino acid sequence: CASRDLSGNYEQYF.

The V and J genes are TRBV5-1 and TRBJ2-7; 9 bases match TRBD2. V dropped 2 bases and J dropped 6; count of bases not matched to a gene: 0. CDR1 is SGHRS, CDR2 YFSETQ, per germline. This CDR3 is built from 12 residues. CDR3 nucleotides: TGCGCCAGCAGCTTAGCGGGAGGCGAGCAGTACTTC. Translated: CASSLAGGEQYF.

The chain recombines TRBV3-1 (or the pseudogene TRBV3-2) with TRBJ2-7; D may be TRBD2 (6 bases). The CDR3 totals 15 residues. Germline values: CDR1 LGHDT, CDR2 YNNKEL (reference sequence). V lost 4 bases, J lost 0 bases, and 13 bases lay in between. DNA for the CDR3: TGTGCCAGCAGCCCTCAGCCCGGGAGCTCCTACGAGCAGTACTTC. Protein: CASSPQPGSSYEQYF.

This chain connects TRBV2 to TRBJ2-1, with 7 bases aligning to TRBD2. With 4 bases clipped from V and 15 bases from J, the junction kept 12 bases outside the gene matches. CDR1 SNHLY and CDR2 FYNNEI come from the germline V gene. The CDR3 consists of 13 residues. The CDR3 region is CASSGTSKLIVFF. CDR3 DNA: TGTGCCAGCAGTGGGACTAGTAAACTGATAGTGTTCTTC.

The chain uses TRBV29-1 and TRBJ1-2; 10 nucleotides agree with TRBD1. Germline V CDR1 and CDR2: SQVTM, ANQGSEA. J lost 5 bases, V lost 1 base, and 7 bases had no gene match. CDR3 length equals 15 residues. This CDR3 reads CSVEAGQGLQYGYTF. The DNA for the CDR3 is TGCAGCGTTGAAGCGGGACAGGGGTTACAGTATGGCTACACCTTC.

This clone was seen only once. The CDR3 DNA sequence: TGCGCCAGCAGCTTGGCCCCCGGGACAGGGACAGAAAAACTGTTTTTT. This gives the protein CASSLAPGTGTEKLFF. The gene calls are TRBV5-1 and TRBJ1-4; 9 bases map to TRBD1. Unmatched junction bases numbered 8, after V lost 0 bases and J lost 8 bases. The CDR3 is made up of 16 amino acids. Germline lookup yields CDR1 SGHRS and CDR2 YFSETQ.

V usage is TRBV6-5 and J usage is TRBJ2-5; D possibly corresponds to TRBD1 (6 bases). The germline V and J ends were trimmed by 5 bases and 5 bases, with 9 bases remaining between them. Germline CDR1 is MNHEY and CDR2 is SVGAGI. This CDR3 spans 12 amino acids. The CDR3 DNA is TGTGCCAGCAGTCAGGGGCTGGAGACCCAGTACTTC. Its translation: CASSQGLETQYF.

The CDR3 reads CASAPGTSGYNEQFF. CDR3 nucleotide sequence: TGTGCCAGCGCACCCGGGACTAGCGGTTACAATGAGCAGTTCTTC. V is TRBV9 and J is TRBJ2-1; 11 bases agree with TRBD2. The CDR3 has 15 residues. The V gene end was trimmed by 7 bases and the J gene end by 4 bases; junction bases not matched to a gene: 7. Germline CDR1 is SGDLS and CDR2 is YYNGEE.

CDR3 amino acids: CAISVVGRANEQYF. Written as DNA, the CDR3 is TGTGCCATCAGTGTTGTCGGGAGGGCCAACGAGCAGTACTTC. The chain carries TRBV10-3 and TRBJ2-7, with 8 bases lining up with TRBD2. CDR1 ENHRY and CDR2 SYGVKD come from the germline V gene. Unmatched junction bases numbered 7, after V lost 4 bases and J lost 5 bases. The length of the CDR3 is 14 residues.

V usage is TRBV12-1 and J usage is TRBJ1-1; the table names TRBD1, a call not compared with the DNA. TRBV12-1 is listed as a pseudogene. This CDR3 is 14 amino acids long. The DNA of the CDR3 is TGTGCCAGCAGCCCTCCCGGGACAGTTTCCGAAGCTTTCTTT. Residues: CASSPPGTVSEAFF.

The chain's CDR3 is CSARASDTQYF. The CDR3 DNA reads TGCAGTGCTAGAGCTAGCGATACGCAGTATTTT. This chain uses TRBV20-1 with TRBJ2-3, with D maybe TRBD2 (5 bases). Germline V gene data show CDR1 as DFQATT and CDR2 as SNEGSKA (reference sequence). The CDR3 has 11 residues. Trimming took off 1 base at V and 6 bases at J, with 5 bases between the two ends.

The chain carries TRBV2 and TRBJ2-1; 7 bases line up with TRBD2. Trimming at V came to 5 bases and at J to 7 bases, leaving 8 bases not matched to a gene. Germline V gene data show CDR1 as SNHLY and CDR2 as FYNNEI. This CDR3 comprises 14 residues. The CDR3 protein is CASSLAGPLNEQFF. As DNA, the CDR3 is TGTGCCAGCAGTTTAGCGGGCCCCCTGAATGAGCAGTTCTTC.

The chain combines TRBV2 with TRBJ1-1; weak D call: TRBD1 (5 bases). Germline CDR1 and CDR2: SNHLY and FYNNEI. The CDR3 spans 13 residues. V gave up 8 bases and J gave up 3 bases, with 13 bases separating them. The CDR3 DNA follows: TGTGCCAGCTCGGACAAGAGGTACACTGAAGCTTTCTTT. Protein: CASSDKRYTEAFF.

This chain connects TRBV7-6 to TRBJ2-7; 10 positions agree with TRBD2. Germline loops: CDR1 SGHVS, CDR2 FNYEAQ. The ends lost 2 bases at V and 4 bases at J; junction bases unmatched: 2. The CDR3 has 14 residues. The chain's CDR3 is CASSLSSGSYEQYF. The CDR3 bases are TGTGCCAGCAGCTTATCTAGCGGGAGTTACGAGCAGTACTTC. Full variable domain (outside the CDR3, taken from reference TRBV7-6 and TRBJ2-7): GAGVSQSPRYKVTKRGQDVALRCDPISGHVSLYWYRQALGQGPEFLTYFNYEAQQDKSGLPNDRFSAERPEGSISTLTIQRTEQRDSAMYRCASSLSSGSYEQYFGPGTRLTVT.

The chain combines TRBV28 with TRBJ1-4; the match to TRBD1 covers 7 bases. CDR1 and CDR2 from the germline V gene are MDHEN and SYDVKM. J gave up 8 bases and V 3 bases, and 6 bases lay outside the gene matches. This CDR3 spans 14 amino acids. The CDR3 spells CASSFSTGNEKLFF. The CDR3 nucleotides are TGTGCCAGCAGTTTTTCGACAGGGAACGAAAAACTGTTTTTT. Combining the CDR3 with reference TRBV28 and TRBJ1-4 gives the whole variable domain DVKVTQSSRYLVKRTGEKVFLECVQDMDHENMFWYRQDPGLGLRLIYFSYDVKMKEKGDIPEGYSVSREKKERFSLILESASTNQTSMYLCASSFSTGNEKLFFGSGTQLSVL.

The gene calls are TRBV6-5 and TRBJ2-1; no reliable D call. This CDR3 region has 14 residues. Germline CDR1 is MNHEY and CDR2 is SVGAGI. V dropped 7 bases and J dropped 0 bases, with 10 bases sitting between them. The CDR3 sequence: CASKLEYSYNEQFF. The CDR3 nucleotides are TGTGCCAGCAAGCTGGAGTACTCCTACAATGAGCAGTTCTTC.

The J gene is TRBJ1-3, the V gene TRBV5-1; D is unclear. The germline V gene has CDR1 SGHRS and CDR2 YFSETQ. Between the trimmed V and J ends, which lost 4 bases and 6 bases, there was a span of 14 bases. This CDR3 region has 14 residues. Here the CDR3 reads CASSVSGISNTIYF. CDR3 sequence (DNA): TGCGCCAGCAGCGTTAGCGGGATATCAAACACCATATATTTT.

The CDR3 sequence: CASSSPTAGGTDTQYF. The DNA for the CDR3 is TGTGCCAGCAGCTCCCCGACAGCGGGAGGCACAGATACGCAGTATTTT. J is TRBJ2-3 and V is TRBV11-2, with 8 bases that match TRBD2. Germline V CDR1 and CDR2: SGHAT, FQNNGV. The CDR3 is made up of 16 amino acids. The trim removed 4 bases at V and 1 base at J, leaving 7 bases unmatched.

Only one count was recorded for this clone. The rearrangement joins TRBV3-1 (or the pseudogene TRBV3-2) to TRBJ2-1, with 8 bases identical to TRBD2. The CDR3 consists of 11 residues. The germline V gene has CDR1 LGHDT and CDR2 YNNKEL (reference sequence). V dropped 8 bases and J dropped 15; count of bases not matched to a gene: 9. The CDR3 sequence is CASGNGRAGFF. CDR3 DNA sequence: TGTGCCAGCGGTAACGGGAGGGCGGGGTTCTTC.

This chain connects TRBV6-1 to TRBJ2-6; no definite D call. The germline V and J ends were trimmed by 4 bases and 4 bases, with 14 bases remaining between them. The CDR3 loop spans 16 amino acids. The V gene's germline CDR1 is MNHNS and CDR2 SASEGT. The CDR3 reads CASSVSAGFGANVLTF. The CDR3 bases are TGTGCCAGCAGTGTAAGTGCCGGTTTCGGGGCCAACGTCCTGACTTTC.